This T cell receptor (beta chain) was sequenced in a study of T cell responses to AZD1222 COVID-19 vaccine. Study-level results: Only a handful of AZD1222 recipients, more than 5 in all, had baseline seropositivity. With dominance at 160-218 and 743-854, vaccine-associated CD4 TCRs spanned spike. Reportedly, close to half of spike-specific TCRs are directed against unmutated variant regions.

Of note for this clone: The antigen remains unidentified.

The length of the CDR3 is 14 residues. The V gene lost 0 bases and the J gene lost 2 bases, with 7 bases spanning the gap. Germline CDR1 and CDR2: SGHAT and FQNNGV. Sequenced by immunoSEQ multiplex PCR; TCRdb stores in-frame clones only, minus some. This table has around 200,000 clones, just over 90% appearing once. The sequence was obtained from an adult in good health. This chain links TRBV11-2 with TRBJ1-2, with D hard to call. This specimen was peripheral blood, taken on day 0 of AZD1222 vaccination. In DNA form, the CDR3 reads TGTGCCAGCAGCTTAGAAGTCAGAAACTATGGCTACACCTTC. Its translation: CASSLEVRNYGYTF. Full variable domain (rest looked up from reference TRBV11-2 and TRBJ1-2): EAGVAQSPRYKIIEKRQSVAFWCNPISGHATLYWYQQILGQGPKLLIQFQNNGVVDDSQLPKDRFSAERLKGVDSTLKIQPAKLEDSAVYLCASSLEVRNYGYTFGSGTRLTVV.